One and the same sample provided the 16 T cell receptor beta chains below, sequenced in a study of T cells in narcolepsy. Produced via immunoSEQ multiplex PCR; TCRdb's table is partial and in-frame only. This repertoire shows 31,000 or so clones, 90% found once; its top ten account for roughly 1.2%. Source material: CD45RA- memory CD4+ T cells from PBMCs. These receptors originate from a human donor with narcolepsy.

This clone was counted once. The V gene is TRBV6-1, the J gene TRBJ1-5, with D maybe TRBD1 (6 bases). This CDR3 comprises 15 residues. V was cut by 3 bases and J by 0 bases, with 9 bases left in between. Germline V gene data show CDR1 as MNHNS and CDR2 as SASEGT. CDR3 coding DNA: TGTGCCAGCAGTGAGCAGGGGTTTAGCAATCAGCCCCAGCATTTT. Translated: CASSEQGFSNQPQHF.

The chain couples TRBV6-1 to TRBJ2-7; D gene unclear. Germline CDR1 MNHNS, CDR2 SASEGT. The V and J ends lost 5 bases and 0 bases respectively, with 8 bases between them. CDR3 size: 13 residues. The CDR3 DNA reads TGTGCCAGCAGTTCTTACACCTCCTACGAGCAGTACTTC. Translating gives CASSSYTSYEQYF.

This clone appeared once. The chain is built from TRBV4-1 and TRBJ1-1, with a tentative D call TRBD1 (5 bases). The CDR3 spans 15 residues. Deletions cut 1 base from V and 0 bases from J, with 9 bases between. CDR1 and CDR2 (germline): MGHRA, YSYEKL. In nucleotides, the CDR3 is TGCGCCAGCAGCCAAGCGACAGAAATGAACACTGAAGCTTTCTTT. Protein: CASSQATEMNTEAFF.

The chain couples TRBV4-2 to TRBJ2-2, with D possibly being TRBD2 (6 bases). V lost 0 bases, J lost 6 bases, and 8 bases lay in between. The germline V gene encodes CDR1 LGHNA and CDR2 YNFKEQ. The CDR3 loop spans 14 amino acids. CDR3 residues: CASSQDGGSGELFF. CDR3 bases: TGTGCCAGCAGCCAAGATGGAGGGTCCGGGGAGCTGTTTTTT.

The rearrangement links TRBV7-9 to TRBJ2-5; possibly TRBD1 for D (6 bases). Per germline, CDR1 SEHNR and CDR2 FQNEAQ (reference sequence). V lost 4 bases and J lost 0, with 12 bases in between. CDR3 size: 15 residues. The CDR3 spells CASSSGTSHQETQYF. The CDR3 bases are TGTGCCAGCAGCTCCGGGACATCCCACCAAGAGACCCAGTACTTC.

The V and J genes are TRBV4-3 and TRBJ1-2, with D possibly TRBD1 on 6 matching bases. Trimming stripped 0 bases from V and 5 bases from J, with 13 bases between. Germline CDR1 and CDR2: LGHNA and YSLEER. The CDR3 is 15 amino acids. The CDR3 spells CASSQEGTRGYGYTF. Written as DNA, the CDR3 is TGCGCCAGCAGCCAAGAGGGGACACGGGGGTATGGCTACACCTTC.

This chain connects TRBV5-6 to TRBJ1-3, with TRBD1 as a possible D gene (6 bases). Looked up from germline, CDR1 is SGHDT and CDR2 is YYEEEE. This CDR3 has 14 amino acids. V was trimmed by 4 bases and J by 6 bases, leaving 14 bases between them. The CDR3 nucleotides read TGTGCCAGCAGCCTCCTTACAGGGACAAACACCATATATTTT. Encoded protein: CASSLLTGTNTIYF. The full variable domain, completed using reference TRBV5-6 and TRBJ1-3, is DAGVTQSPTHLIKTRGQQVTLRCSPKSGHDTVSWYQQALGQGPQFIFQYYEEEERQRGNFPDRFSGHQFPNYSSELNVNALLLGDSALYLCASSLLTGTNTIYFGEGSWLTVV.

The rearrangement uses TRBV6-6 and TRBJ1-1, with D hard to call. Per germline, CDR1 MNHNY and CDR2 SVGAGI (reference sequence). The CDR3 is 14 residues long. Trimming left V 6 bases short and J 1 base short, with 12 bases between. The CDR3 nucleotides read TGTGCCAGCAGCTACCCTCCAGGGAACACTGAAGCTTTCTTT. Translating gives CASSYPPGNTEAFF.

This chain connects TRBV19 to TRBJ1-3; 8 bases fit TRBD1. V trimming: 8 bases; J trimming: 2 bases; junction bases outside the gene matches: 14. This CDR3 comprises 17 residues. CDR1 LNHDA and CDR2 SQIVND come from the germline V gene (reference sequence). In DNA, the CDR3 is TGTGCCAGTCTAGGACGGAGACAGGGGAGAGCTGGAAACACCATATATTTT. Its translation is CASLGRRQGRAGNTIYF.

J is TRBJ1-1 and V is TRBV30; D unresolved. This CDR3 region has 13 residues. Germline CDR1 and CDR2: GTSNPN and SVGIG (reference sequence). The V end lost 1 base, the J end lost 3 bases, and 9 bases lay between the germline ends. For the CDR3, the DNA is TGTGCCTGGAGTGACGGTTTTTACACTGAAGCTTTCTTT. Amino acids: CAWSDGFYTEAFF.

V gene TRBV1 combines with J gene TRBJ2-1; the table's D call TRBD1 went unverified against the DNA. TRBV1 is a recognized pseudogene. The CDR3 contains 12 residues. CDR3 coding DNA: TGCACCAGCAGGGGACAATACAATGAGCAGTTCTTC. The encoded protein is CTSRGQYNEQFF.

CDR3 residues: CASSERDQPQHF. CDR3 in DNA: TGTGCCAGCAGTGAAAGGGATCAGCCCCAGCATTTT. The chain couples TRBV6-1 to TRBJ1-5; D uncertain. V was cut by 2 bases and J by 5 bases, with 4 bases left in between. In germline, CDR1 is MNHNS, CDR2 SASEGT. The CDR3 runs 12 residues.

The rearrangement links TRBV5-5 to TRBJ2-1; 10 bases are a match to TRBD2. V dropped 1 base and J dropped 8; count of bases not matched to a gene: 18. The CDR3 extends over 19 amino acids. Germline CDR1 SGHKS, CDR2 YYEKEE (reference sequence). As DNA, the CDR3 is TGTGCCAGCAGCTTGTATGGCCCAGCGGGAGGGACTTTTTGGTATGAGCAGTTCTTC. This translates into CASSLYGPAGGTFWYEQFF.

J is TRBJ2-7 and V is TRBV19; TRBD2 matches 9 bases. V was pared by 5 bases and J by 3 bases, with 8 bases of the junction left unmatched. Germline CDR1 is LNHDA and CDR2 is SQIVND (reference sequence). The CDR3 loop spans 15 amino acids. The CDR3 reads CASSVVSGGDYEQYF. In DNA form, the CDR3 reads TGTGCCAGTAGTGTTGTTAGCGGGGGTGACTACGAGCAGTACTTC. The whole variable domain, remainder taken from reference TRBV19 and TRBJ2-7, is DGGITQSPKYLFRKEGQNVTLSCEQNLNHDAMYWYRQDPGQGLRLIYYSQIVNDFQKGDIAEGYSVSREKKESFPLTVTSAQKNPTAFYLCASSVVSGGDYEQYFGPGTRLTVT.

J is TRBJ2-3 and V is TRBV27; D uncertain. Trimming cost V 3 bases and J 6 bases, with 10 bases left between them. Germline CDR1 and CDR2: MNHEY and SMNVEV (reference sequence). CDR3 length: 13 amino acids. DNA for the CDR3: TGTGCCAGCAGTTTGATGAGCGCGGATACGCAGTATTTT. It yields the protein CASSLMSADTQYF.

The chain recombines TRBV5-1 with TRBJ1-2; 8 bases agree with TRBD1. The V gene's germline CDR1 is SGHRS and CDR2 YFSETQ. V lost 7 bases, J lost 6 bases, and 11 bases stayed unmatched. The CDR3 length is 14 residues. The CDR3 bases are TGCGCCAGCGGGTTTGAGGCAGGGGGCAATGGCTACACCTTC. Protein: CASGFEAGGNGYTF.